The next 17 T cell receptor beta chains were all read from a single sample in a study of neoadjuvant anti-PD-1 for oral cavity cancer. This sample's time point: after neoadjuvant nivolumab, at surgical resection. TCRdb's table, derived via immunoSEQ multiplex PCR, lists solely in-frame clones and lacks some. Found here are about 14,000 clones, around 76% of them singletons; the top ten hold 2% to 2.5%. The material was PBMCs, obtained after nivolumab (anti-PD-1) treatment. The receptors come from a person aged 35 to 85 with oral cavity squamous cell carcinoma.

The J gene is TRBJ2-3, the V gene TRBV7-9; D remains unclear. The germline V gene has CDR1 SEHNR and CDR2 FQNEAQ (reference sequence). V was shortened by 5 bases and J by 7 bases, with 10 bases between the two germline ends. The CDR3 has 12 residues. In nucleotides, the CDR3 is TGTGCCAGCAGCGCCAGTGCATATACGCAGTATTTT. Its translation is CASSASAYTQYF.

This clone has only a few counts. The chain has TRBV19 and TRBJ2-1, with D perhaps TRBD1 (5 bases). This CDR3 spans 15 amino acids. Trimming took 8 bases from V and 4 from J, leaving 18 bases between them. From germline, CDR1 is LNHDA and CDR2 SQIVND (reference sequence). CDR3 sequence reads: CASSNRGTGYNEQFF. The CDR3 bases are TGTGCCAGTTCCAATAGAGGAACAGGATACAATGAGCAGTTCTTC. The entire variable domain, with the rest obtained from reference TRBV19 and TRBJ2-1, is as follows: DGGITQSPKYLFRKEGQNVTLSCEQNLNHDAMYWYRQDPGQGLRLIYYSQIVNDFQKGDIAEGYSVSREKKESFPLTVTSAQKNPTAFYLCASSNRGTGYNEQFFGPGTRLTVL.

The chain combines TRBV19 with TRBJ2-1; 8 bases map to TRBD2. With V trimmed by 3 bases and J by 4 bases, 2 bases remained unmatched. The germline gives CDR1 LNHDA, CDR2 SQIVND (reference sequence). This CDR3 comprises 14 residues. The CDR3 bases are TGTGCCAGTAGTATGGCGGGGGGATACAATGAGCAGTTCTTC. Translation gives CASSMAGGYNEQFF.

The chain employs TRBV4-1 and TRBJ1-5, with a tentative D call TRBD1 (6 bases). Looked up from germline, CDR1 is MGHRA and CDR2 is YSYEKL. The CDR3 is 18 residues long. Deletions cut 1 base from V and 2 bases from J, with 18 bases between. DNA of the CDR3: TGCGCCAGCAGCCAAGGGTCCTTTATTCGACAGGGCAATCAGCCCCAGCATTTT. Amino acid sequence: CASSQGSFIRQGNQPQHF.

This chain connects TRBV27 to TRBJ2-2; the D gene is possibly TRBD2 (7 bases). The V and J ends lost 6 bases and 0 bases respectively, with 17 bases between them. Germline lookup yields CDR1 MNHEY and CDR2 SMNVEV (reference sequence). The CDR3 spans 17 residues. CDR3 sequence: CASSPGGFSANTGELFF. CDR3 in DNA: TGTGCCAGCAGCCCGGGGGGCTTTAGTGCGAACACCGGGGAGCTGTTTTTT.

The chain couples TRBV6-6 to TRBJ2-2, with 8 positions matching TRBD2. This CDR3 is built from 15 residues. With V trimmed by 5 bases and J by 8 bases, 10 bases remained unmatched. The germline V gene has CDR1 MNHNY and CDR2 SVGAGI (reference sequence). For the CDR3, the DNA is TGTGCCAGCAGTGCAGCGGGAGTTTCAATTGGGGAGCTGTTTTTT. This translates into CASSAAGVSIGELFF.

V and J are TRBV9 and TRBJ2-3; 14 bases map to TRBD2. The junction had 12 bases not matched to a gene; V was cut back by 4 bases and J by 2 bases. CDR3 length equals 19 residues. Germline V gene sequence: CDR1 SGDLS, CDR2 YYNGEE. CDR3 sequence (DNA): TGTGCCAGCAGCCCAGTAGGGACTAGCGGGAGCCCTGCCACAGATACGCAGTATTTT. This translates into CASSPVGTSGSPATDTQYF. The whole variable domain, filled in from reference TRBV9 and TRBJ2-3, reads DSGVTQTPKHLITATGQRVTLRCSPRSGDLSVYWYQQSLDQGLQFLIQYYNGEERAKGNILERFSAQQFPDLHSELNLSSLELGDSALYFCASSPVGTSGSPATDTQYFGPGTRLTVL.

CDR3 protein: CASSLVPNEKLFF. The DNA of the CDR3 is TGTGCCAGCAGCTTGGTTCCAAATGAAAAACTGTTTTTT. The chain combines TRBV5-5 with TRBJ1-4; D not certain. The CDR3 contains 13 residues. Trimming removed 0 bases at V and 5 bases at J, with 5 bases between. The germline gives CDR1 SGHKS, CDR2 YYEKEE (reference sequence).

The CDR3 DNA follows: TGCGCCAGCAGCCGTCCGGGACAGGGGACCGAGCAGTACTTC. Translated, it gives CASSRPGQGTEQYF. The chain is built from TRBV4-1 and TRBJ2-7; the match to TRBD1 covers 10 bases. The CDR3 contains 14 residues. The germline gives CDR1 MGHRA, CDR2 YSYEKL. The trim removed 4 bases at V and 6 bases at J, leaving 6 bases unmatched.

This clone was counted between two and nine times. The gene calls are TRBV5-1 and TRBJ1-5, with a weak D call TRBD1 (6 bases). Germline V lookup: CDR1 SGHRS, CDR2 YFSETQ. This CDR3 is 15 amino acids long. Trimming took 4 bases from V and 8 from J, leaving 19 bases between them. CDR3 DNA: TGCGCCAGCAGCATAGGACAGTTCACTAGGGAGCCCCAGCATTTT. It yields the protein CASSIGQFTREPQHF.

This chain uses TRBV5-1 with TRBJ2-4, with TRBD1 identical over 8 bases. The J segment lost 1 base and the V segment lost 3 bases, leaving 3 bases of the junction unmatched. In germline, CDR1 is SGHRS, CDR2 YFSETQ. The CDR3 loop spans 15 amino acids. The CDR3 sequence: CASSSTGDAKNIQYF. CDR3 coding DNA: TGCGCCAGCAGCTCGACAGGGGATGCCAAAAACATTCAGTACTTC.

V is TRBV6-5 and J is TRBJ2-7, with TRBD2 matching over 12 bases. The CDR3 spans 15 residues. The V and J ends lost 6 bases and 0 bases, in that order; junction bases with no gene match: 3. In germline, CDR1 is MNHEY, CDR2 SVGAGI. As DNA, the CDR3 is TGTGCCAGCAGACGGACTAGCGGGGCCTCCTACGAGCAGTACTTC. Translation: CASRRTSGASYEQYF.

The chain combines TRBV27 with TRBJ1-5, with D possibly being TRBD1 (6 bases). The CDR3 loop spans 15 amino acids. CDR1 and CDR2 from the germline V gene are MNHEY and SMNVEV (reference sequence). The V end lost 4 bases, the J end lost 2 bases, and 12 bases lay between the germline ends. Here the CDR3 DNA reads TGTGCCAGCAGTTCCGGGGGGGCTGGCAATCAGCCCCAGCATTTT. Protein: CASSSGGAGNQPQHF.

CDR3 sequence (DNA): TGTGCCAGCAGTATTGGGGTGAACACTGAAGCTTTCTTT. It translates to CASSIGVNTEAFF. V and J are TRBV25-1 and TRBJ1-1; D gene unclear. The germline CDR1 and CDR2 sequences are MGHDK and SYGVNS. The CDR3 loop spans 13 amino acids. Deletions cut 5 bases from V and 0 bases from J, with 7 bases between.

This clone was seen more than once but under ten times. The chain couples TRBV5-1 to TRBJ1-1; D perhaps matches TRBD1 (6 bases). This CDR3 is 14 amino acids long. Trimming removed 1 base at V and 4 bases at J, with 11 bases between. In germline, CDR1 is SGHRS, CDR2 YFSETQ. As DNA, the CDR3 is TGCGCCAGCAGCTTGAGGAGGGGGAGCACTGAAGCTTTCTTT. This codes for CASSLRRGSTEAFF. Variable domain in full (rest from reference TRBV5-1 and TRBJ1-1): KAGVTQTPRYLIKTRGQQVTLSCSPISGHRSVSWYQQTPGQGLQFLFEYFSETQRNKGNFPGRFSGRQFSNSRSEMNVSTLELGDSALYLCASSLRRGSTEAFFGQGTRLTVV.

The chain couples TRBV6-5 to TRBJ1-1; 7 bases fit TRBD1. The V segment lost 8 bases and the J segment 6 bases; nucleotides outside the gene matches: 12. Germline V gives CDR1 MNHEY, CDR2 SVGAGI. This CDR3 spans 14 amino acids. The CDR3 is CASRQTGNLPEAFF. As DNA, the CDR3 is TGTGCCAGCCGCCAGACAGGGAATCTTCCTGAAGCTTTCTTT.

V is TRBV27 and J is TRBJ1-2, with 10 bases identical to TRBD1. The CDR3 runs 17 residues. V was clipped by 4 bases and J by 4 bases; unmatched bases: 12. From germline, CDR1 is MNHEY and CDR2 SMNVEV (reference sequence). In DNA form, the CDR3 reads TGTGCCAGCAGTTCAACCCTGACAGGGGGCACAACCTATGGCTACACCTTC. Its translation is CASSSTLTGGTTYGYTF.